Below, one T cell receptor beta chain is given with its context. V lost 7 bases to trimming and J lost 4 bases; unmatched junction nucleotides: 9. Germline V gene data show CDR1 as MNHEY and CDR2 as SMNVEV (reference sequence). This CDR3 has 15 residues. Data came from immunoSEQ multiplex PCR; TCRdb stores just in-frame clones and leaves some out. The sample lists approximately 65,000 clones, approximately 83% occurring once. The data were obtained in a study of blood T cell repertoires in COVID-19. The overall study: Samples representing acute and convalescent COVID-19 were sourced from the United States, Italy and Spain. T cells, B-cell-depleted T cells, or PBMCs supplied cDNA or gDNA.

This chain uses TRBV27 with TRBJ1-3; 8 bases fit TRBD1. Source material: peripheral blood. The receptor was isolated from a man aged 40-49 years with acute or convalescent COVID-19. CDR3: CASNPFRGQGNTIYF. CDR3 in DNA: TGTGCCAGCAACCCGTTCAGGGGGCAGGGAAACACCATATATTTT.